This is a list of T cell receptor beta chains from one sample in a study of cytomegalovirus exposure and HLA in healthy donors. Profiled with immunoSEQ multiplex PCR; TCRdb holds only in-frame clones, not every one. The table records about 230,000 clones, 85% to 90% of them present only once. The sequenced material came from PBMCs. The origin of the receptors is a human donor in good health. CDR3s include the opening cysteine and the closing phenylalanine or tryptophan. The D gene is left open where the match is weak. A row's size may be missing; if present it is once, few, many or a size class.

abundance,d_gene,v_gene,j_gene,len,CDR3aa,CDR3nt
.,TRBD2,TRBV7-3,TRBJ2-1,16,CASSSLTSGRVHEQFF,TGTGCCAGCAGCTCTCTGACTAGCGGGAGAGTCCATGAACAGTTCTTC
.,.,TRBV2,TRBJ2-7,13,CASSGDNRYEQYF,TGTGCCAGCTCAGGGGACAACCGCTACGAGCAGTACTTC
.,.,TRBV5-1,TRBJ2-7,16,CASSLVWSSGSYEQYF,TGCGCCAGCAGCTTGGTATGGTCCAGCGGATCCTACGAGCAGTACTTC
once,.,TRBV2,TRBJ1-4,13,CASIGVPNEKLFF,TGTGCCAGCATCGGGGTTCCTAATGAAAAACTGTTTTTT
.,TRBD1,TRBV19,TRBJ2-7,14,CASTATGTGVEQYF,TGTGCCAGTACAGCCACCGGGACAGGGGTCGAGCAGTACTTC
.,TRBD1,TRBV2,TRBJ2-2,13,CATGTGDTGELFF,TGTGCCACCGGGACAGGGGACACCGGGGAGCTGTTTTTT
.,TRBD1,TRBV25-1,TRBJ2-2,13,CASRTGEPGELFF,TGTGCCAGCAGGACAGGGGAGCCCGGGGAGCTGTTTTTT
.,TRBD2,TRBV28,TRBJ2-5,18,CASSLMIGVLAGRETQYF,TGTGCCAGCAGTTTAATGATTGGGGTCCTAGCGGGCCGGGAGACCCAGTACTTC
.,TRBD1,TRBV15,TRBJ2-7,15,CATSRPGQGVYEQYF,TGTGCCACCAGCAGACCGGGACAGGGGGTTTACGAGCAGTACTTC
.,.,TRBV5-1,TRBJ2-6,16,CASSVQSSSGANVLTF,TGCGCCAGCAGCGTACAGTCAAGCTCTGGGGCCAACGTCCTGACTTTC
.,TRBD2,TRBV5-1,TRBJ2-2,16,CASSPPGRELTGELFF,TGCGCCAGCAGCCCCCCGGGGCGGGAGCTCACCGGGGAGCTGTTTTTT
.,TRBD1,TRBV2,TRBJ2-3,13,CAVQGALPYTQYF,TGTGCCGTACAGGGGGCTCTACCGTATACGCAGTATTTT
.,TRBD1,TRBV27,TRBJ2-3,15,CASSPQGAGADTQYF,TGTGCCAGCAGTCCCCAGGGGGCAGGCGCAGATACGCAGTATTTT
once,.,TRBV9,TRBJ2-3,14,CASSETELTDTQYF,TGTGCCAGCAGCGAGACAGAACTGACAGATACGCAGTATTTT
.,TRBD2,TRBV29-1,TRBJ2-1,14,CSVGGLAVYNEQFF,TGCAGCGTTGGCGGACTAGCGGTCTACAATGAGCAGTTCTTC
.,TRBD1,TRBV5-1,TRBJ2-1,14,CASSSGTGQNEQFF,TGCGCCAGCAGCTCGGGGACAGGGCAAAATGAGCAGTTCTTC
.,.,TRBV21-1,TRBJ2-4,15,CARSWGGRGKNIQYF,TGTGCCAGGAGCTGGGGAGGGAGGGGCAAAAACATTCAGTACTTC
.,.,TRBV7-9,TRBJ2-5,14,CASSLAGSPETQYF,TGTGCCAGCAGCTTAGCCGGTTCCCCGGAGACCCAGTACTTC
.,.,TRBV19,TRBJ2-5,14,CASSPGVVLETQYF,TGTGCCAGTAGCCCAGGGGTAGTTTTGGAGACCCAGTACTTC
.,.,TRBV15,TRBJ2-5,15,CATSRDPGQQETQYF,TGTGCCACCAGCAGAGATCCGGGACAACAAGAGACCCAGTACTTC
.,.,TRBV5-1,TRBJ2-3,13,CASRIGTTDTQYF,TGCGCCAGCAGAATCGGGACAACAGATACGCAGTATTTT
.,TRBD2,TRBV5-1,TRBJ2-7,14,CASNQGLENDEQYF,TGCGCCAGCAACCAGGGACTAGAGAACGACGAGCAGTACTTC
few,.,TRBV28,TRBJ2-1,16,CASSSGALGWDNEQFF,TGTGCCAGCAGTTCAGGGGCTCTCGGGTGGGACAATGAGCAGTTCTTC
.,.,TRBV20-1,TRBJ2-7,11,CSVGRPYEQYF,TGCAGTGTGGGCAGACCCTACGAGCAGTACTTC
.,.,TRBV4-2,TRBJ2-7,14,CASSQAASSYEQYF,TGTGCCAGCAGCCAAGCAGCGAGCTCCTACGAGCAGTACTTC
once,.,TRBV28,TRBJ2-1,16,CASSSGVAVGGNEQFF,TGTGCCAGCAGTTCCGGGGTAGCGGTCGGAGGGAATGAGCAGTTCTTC